The clone carrying this T cell receptor (beta chain) was counted once. No antigen is known for it. The sample originates from a study of T cell responses to AZD1222 COVID-19 vaccine. Trimming pared 1 base from V and 8 bases from J, leaving 14 bases between. CDR3 length: 14 amino acids. Germline lookup yields CDR1 SEHNR and CDR2 FQNEAQ (reference sequence). Study-level findings and limits: Only a handful of people who got AZD1222 tested seropositive at baseline. Donor demographics were predominantly white British with a female majority; clonal diversity may be underestimated.

Data came from immunoSEQ multiplex PCR; TCRdb stores just in-frame clones and leaves some out. The sample lists 70,000 to 95,000 clones; 85% to 90% were seen once. The chain joins TRBV7-9 to TRBJ1-1; no firm D call. The sample was peripheral blood, taken 28 days after the second AZD1222 dose. The receptor was derived from an adult who received the AZD1222 COVID-19 vaccine. In nucleotides, the CDR3 is TGTGCCAGCAGCTTAGTATTTCGGCGGCGGGAAGCTTTCTTT. It codes for CASSLVFRRREAFF.